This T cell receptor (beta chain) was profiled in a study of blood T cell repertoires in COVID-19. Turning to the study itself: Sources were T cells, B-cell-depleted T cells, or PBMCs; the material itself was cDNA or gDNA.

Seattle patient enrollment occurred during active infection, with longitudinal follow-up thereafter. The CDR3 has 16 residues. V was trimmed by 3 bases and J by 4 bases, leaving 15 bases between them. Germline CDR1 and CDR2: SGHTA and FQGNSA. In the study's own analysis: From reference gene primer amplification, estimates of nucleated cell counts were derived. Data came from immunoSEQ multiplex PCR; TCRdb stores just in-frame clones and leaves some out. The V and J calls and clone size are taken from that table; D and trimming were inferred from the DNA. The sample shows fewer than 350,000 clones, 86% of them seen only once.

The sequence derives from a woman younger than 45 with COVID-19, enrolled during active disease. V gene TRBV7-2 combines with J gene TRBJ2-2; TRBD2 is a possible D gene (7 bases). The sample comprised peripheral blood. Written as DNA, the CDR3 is TGTGCCAGCAGCTTCTTGTCTGCGGGGGCCACCGGGGAGCTGTTTTTT. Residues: CASSFLSAGATGELFF. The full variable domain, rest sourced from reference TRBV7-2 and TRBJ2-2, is GAGVSQSPSNKVTEKGKDVELRCDPISGHTALYWYRQSLGQGLEFLIYFQGNSAPDKSGLPSDRFSAERTGGSVSTLTIQRTQQEDSAVYLCASSFLSAGATGELFFGEGSRLTVL.